Many counts were recorded for the clone carrying this TCR beta chain. The record originates from a study of T cells in Graves' hyperthyroidism and ophthalmopathy. Whole-study context: Peripheral blood sampling occurred at initial diagnosis, before any treatment.

Amplification of TCR beta CDR3 regions was performed using RNA transcripts as template. Carried out on the TCR CDR3, a first-round RT-PCR used the HTBI primer set. TCRdb processed the multiplex PCR reads anew with MiXCR; each CDR3 protein has one entry. The data show about 350,000 distinct CDR3 sequences, 11% to 15% seen once. Researchers barred patients who had uncontrolled infection, other autoimmune disease, pregnancy or lactation. Used for diagnoses were clinical symptoms, serum thyroxine and TRAb, thyroid ultrasound and orbital computed tomography. Cells are PBMCs isolated from more than 8.5 ml of fresh blood. Sequencing was done on a sample of blood. The source is a woman aged 25 to 45 with Graves' hyperthyroidism.

The CDR3, as DNA: TGCAGTGCTAGAGAGGGCACTCAGCCCCAGCATTTT. This codes for CSAREGTQPQHF. The chain joins TRBV20-1 to TRBJ1-5, with D uncertain. Germline lookup yields CDR1 DFQATT and CDR2 SNEGSKA (reference sequence). V lost 0 bases to trimming and J lost 6 bases, with 6 bases between them. The CDR3 has 12 residues.